The 24 T cell receptor beta chains below all came from one sample that was sequenced in a study of blood T cell repertoires in COVID-19. Repertoires were generated with immunoSEQ multiplex PCR, while TCRdb's copy carries only in-frame clones and drops some. The sample carries around 250,000 clones, over 75% recorded once. Input material: PBMCs or T cells enriched from blood (not recorded which). Every receptor here comes from a woman aged 40 to 55 who had been exposed to COVID-19.

This chain connects TRBV28 to TRBJ1-4; D not resolved. Germline CDR1 and CDR2: MDHEN and SYDVKM. The V gene lost 8 bases and the J gene lost 2 bases, with 18 bases spanning the gap. This CDR3 contains 16 residues. In DNA form, the CDR3 reads TGTGCCAGCCTGGACCGGGGAATTTCCACTAATGAAAAACTGTTTTTT. It is translated as CASLDRGISTNEKLFF.

This clone was seen once. The chain employs TRBV28 and TRBJ2-2; 7 bases are a match to TRBD1. This CDR3 comprises 15 residues. Per germline, CDR1 MDHEN and CDR2 SYDVKM. The ends lost 5 bases at V and 1 base at J; junction bases unmatched: 4. For the CDR3, the DNA is TGTGCCAGCAGTAGGGGACAGCTGAACACCGGGGAGCTGTTTTTT. Protein sequence: CASSRGQLNTGELFF.

This clone has ten or more counts. The CDR3 loop is CATSLGQAGQPQHF. The DNA of the CDR3 is TGTGCCACCTCTCTTGGACAGGCGGGGCAGCCCCAGCATTTT. This sequence joins TRBV24-1 and TRBJ1-5; 7 bases are a match to TRBD1. This CDR3 region has 14 residues. Germline CDR1 KGHDR, CDR2 SFDVKD. V was clipped by 9 bases and J by 7 bases; unmatched bases: 11.

The chain has TRBV5-1 and TRBJ2-3; D might be TRBD1 (6 bases). The length of the CDR3 is 14 residues. Between the trimmed V and J ends, which lost 5 bases and 2 bases, there was a span of 12 bases. Germline V gives CDR1 SGHRS, CDR2 YFSETQ. CDR3 bases: TGCGCCAGCAGGGGGGACATAGACACAGATACGCAGTATTTT. As protein: CASRGDIDTDTQYF.

This clone was counted once. V and J are TRBV2 and TRBJ1-1; 7 positions agree with TRBD1. CDR1 SNHLY and CDR2 FYNNEI come from the germline V gene. CDR3 size: 14 residues. V was pared by 8 bases and J by 10 bases, with 16 bases of the junction left unmatched. Here the CDR3 DNA reads TGTGCCAGCCAAATTAGCCAGGGGGACGACGGAGCTTTCTTT. It specifies CASQISQGDDGAFF. Together with reference TRBV2 and TRBJ1-1, the CDR3 gives the full variable domain: EPEVTQTPSHQVTQMGQEVILRCVPISNHLYFYWYRQILGQKVEFLVSFYNNEISEKSEIFDDQFSVERPDGSNFTLKIRSTKLEDSAMYFCASQISQGDDGAFFGQGTRLTVV.

The V call is TRBV29-1, the J call TRBJ1-5; the match to TRBD1 covers 9 bases. CDR1 is SQVTM, CDR2 ANQGSEA, per germline. Trimming cost V 6 bases and J 7 bases; bases outside gene matches: 13. The CDR3 has 15 amino acids. Here the CDR3 DNA reads TGCAGCGTCCTTATACAGGGGGCCGTTGGGCAGCCCCAGCATTTT. Protein: CSVLIQGAVGQPQHF.

The rearrangement links TRBV7-8 to TRBJ2-7; 8 bases are a match to TRBD2. Germline trimming cut 1 base from V and 6 bases from J; bases unmatched to any gene: 5. CDR1 and CDR2 from the germline V gene are SGHVS and FQNEAQ. The CDR3 loop spans 14 amino acids. The CDR3 coding sequence is TGTGCCAGCAGCTTAGGGGTTAGCGGGGCCGAGCAGTACTTC. Its protein is CASSLGVSGAEQYF.

The rearrangement uses TRBV28 and TRBJ1-1; possibly TRBD1 for D (5 bases). From germline, CDR1 is MDHEN and CDR2 SYDVKM. The V end lost 7 bases, the J end lost 4 bases, and 16 bases lay between the germline ends. The CDR3 spans 14 residues. The CDR3 DNA sequence: TGTGCCAGCATAACCCCCGTAGGGGCCACTGAAGCTTTCTTT. This codes for CASITPVGATEAFF.

The rearrangement uses TRBV30 and TRBJ2-3; TRBD2 matches at 7 bases. The ends lost 7 bases at V and 2 bases at J; junction bases unmatched: 9. CDR3 size: 14 residues. CDR1 is GTSNPN and CDR2 is SVGIG in the germline V gene (reference sequence). Written as DNA, the CDR3 is TGTGCCTCCTCAGAGGCGGGAGTCACAGATACGCAGTATTTT. The encoded protein is CASSEAGVTDTQYF.

This clone has more than one count but fewer than ten. J is TRBJ1-1 and V is TRBV28; weak D call: TRBD1 (5 bases). The V end was cut by 5 bases, the J end by 3 bases, with 7 bases between. The CDR3 length is 12 residues. CDR1 is MDHEN and CDR2 is SYDVKM in the germline V gene. The CDR3 loop reads CASSRTYTEAFF. CDR3 coding DNA: TGTGCCAGCAGTCGGACATACACTGAAGCTTTCTTT.

The chain couples TRBV3-1 (or the pseudogene TRBV3-2) to TRBJ2-7; TRBD2 is a possible D gene (5 bases). There are 14 residues in the CDR3. Per the germline V gene, CDR1 is LGHDT and CDR2 is YNNKEL (reference sequence). The V and J ends lost 4 bases and 7 bases respectively, with 17 bases between them. CDR3 sequence (DNA): TGTGCCAGCAGCCCGAGCGGCCTCACGGAAGAGCAGTACGTC. Its translation is CASSPSGLTEEQYV.

The table lists this clone with a few counts. This rearrangement joins TRBV7-2 to TRBJ1-3; no firm D call. The germline CDR1 and CDR2 sequences are SGHTA and FQGNSA. The V and J ends lost 8 bases and 8 bases respectively, with 10 bases between them. This CDR3 has 11 residues. The CDR3 here is CASRSGYTIYF. CDR3 sequence (DNA): TGTGCCAGCCGGAGCGGTTACACCATATATTTT. The complete variable domain, with remaining parts taken from reference TRBV7-2 and TRBJ1-3, reads GAGVSQSPSNKVTEKGKDVELRCDPISGHTALYWYRQSLGQGLEFLIYFQGNSAPDKSGLPSDRFSAERTGGSVSTLTIQRTQQEDSAVYLCASRSGYTIYFGEGSWLTVV.

The rearrangement links TRBV4-2 to TRBJ1-5; 7 bases agree with TRBD1. This CDR3 is 15 amino acids long. CDR1 LGHNA and CDR2 YNFKEQ come from the germline V gene. The V segment lost 4 bases and the J segment 5 bases; nucleotides outside the gene matches: 8. CDR3 in DNA: TGTGCCAGCAGCCGGGGACAGTACAGAGATCAGCCCCAGCATTTT. Translation gives CASSRGQYRDQPQHF.

The genes are TRBV7-9 and TRBJ1-1; D is uncertain. The ends were cut back, 4 bases at V and 7 bases at J, with 7 bases in the middle. In germline, CDR1 is SEHNR, CDR2 FQNEAQ (reference sequence). The CDR3 has 11 amino acids. CDR3 sequence (DNA): TGTGCCAGCAGCTATACAGATGAAGCTTTCTTT. Its protein product is CASSYTDEAFF.

The gene calls are TRBV7-7 and TRBJ1-3, with 8 positions matching TRBD1. J gave up 4 bases and V 1 base, and 6 bases lay outside the gene matches. Germline CDR1 and CDR2: SSHAT and FNYEAQ (reference sequence). The CDR3 totals 16 residues. The DNA of the CDR3 is TGTGCCAGCAGCTTAGGTACCGGGACAGGAGGAAACACCATATATTTT. Encoded protein: CASSLGTGTGGNTIYF. The full variable domain, its missing parts supplied by reference TRBV7-7 and TRBJ1-3, is GAGVSQSPRYKVTKRGQDVTLRCDPISSHATLYWYQQALGQGPEFLTYFNYEAQPDKSGLPSDRFSAERPEGSISTLTIQRTEQRDSAMYRCASSLGTGTGGNTIYFGEGSWLTVV.

Note on this clone: Germline and junction disagree at one end, which may indicate a read error. The chain links TRBV28 to TRBJ2-5; D is ambiguous. This CDR3 region has 14 residues. Looked up from germline, CDR1 is MDHEN and CDR2 is SYDVKM. For the CDR3, the DNA is TGTGCCAGCAGTGTATGGTCAGGTGGCGAGACCCAGTACTTC. Its protein is CASSVWSGGETQYF. Full variable domain (missing parts from reference TRBV28 and TRBJ2-5): DVKVTQSSRYLVKRTGEKVFLECVQDMDHENMFWYRQDPGLGLRLIYFSYDVKMKEKGDIPEGYSVSREKKERFSLILESASTNQTSMYLCASSVWSGGETQYFGPGTRLLVL.

The genes are TRBV28 and TRBJ2-2; TRBD1 might be the D (6 bases). The V end was cut by 6 bases, the J end by 4 bases, with 12 bases between. Germline V gene sequence: CDR1 MDHEN, CDR2 SYDVKM. The length of the CDR3 is 14 residues. For the CDR3, the DNA is TGTGCCAGCAGATCCGGGACAACCACCGGGGAGCTGTTTTTT. It encodes CASRSGTTTGELFF.

This chain connects TRBV4-2 to TRBJ2-1, with D possibly TRBD1 on 6 matching bases. Germline V gene data show CDR1 as LGHNA and CDR2 as YNFKEQ. The V end lost 1 base, the J end lost 5 bases, and 9 bases lay between the germline ends. This CDR3 is 14 amino acids long. CDR3 coding DNA: TGTGCCAGCAGCCAAGTTCGGGACAACAATGAGCAGTTCTTC. Amino acids: CASSQVRDNNEQFF.

V and J are TRBV6-1 and TRBJ2-2; D call uncertain. V shed 0 bases and J shed 4 bases, with 12 bases lying between them. The CDR3 sequence is 16 residues long. Germline CDR1 and CDR2: MNHNS and SASEGT. The CDR3 bases are TGTGCCAGCAGTGAAGCGGGTAGTAGGAGCACCGGGGAGCTGTTTTTT. Its protein product is CASSEAGSRSTGELFF.

The chain joins TRBV24-1 to TRBJ2-2; 8 nucleotides agree with TRBD2. V lost 5 bases and J lost 5; bases outside the gene matches: 6. The CDR3 is made up of 15 amino acids. The V gene's germline CDR1 is KGHDR and CDR2 SFDVKD. The CDR3 region is CATSGVAGGTGELFF. The CDR3 coding sequence is TGTGCCACCAGTGGGGTTGCGGGGGGAACCGGGGAGCTGTTTTTT.

This chain joins TRBV6-2 or TRBV6-3 and TRBJ1-2, with a possible D match to TRBD1 (6 bases). In germline, CDR1 is MNHEY, CDR2 SVGEGT. The CDR3 runs 15 residues. Trimming removed 6 bases at V and 8 bases at J, with 22 bases between. The chain's CDR3 is CASSFTPWGQRGYTF. The CDR3 DNA reads TGTGCCAGCAGCTTCACCCCCTGGGGGCAGCGGGGCTACACCTTC.

This clone was seen more than once but under ten times. The rearrangement links TRBV7-9 to TRBJ2-1; unclear D gene. The V end lost 2 bases, the J end lost 3 bases, and 5 bases lay between the germline ends. The CDR3 loop spans 13 amino acids. Germline V CDR1 and CDR2: SEHNR, FQNEAQ (reference sequence). The CDR3 reads CASSLNHYNEQFF. In DNA, the CDR3 is TGTGCCAGCAGCTTAAATCACTACAATGAGCAGTTCTTC.

CDR3 in DNA: TGTGCCAGCTCACCACGACAGGGGGCGCAGGATTCACCCCTCCACTTT. The encoded protein is CASSPRQGAQDSPLHF. This chain uses TRBV18 with TRBJ1-6, with TRBD1 identical over 10 bases. There are 16 residues in the CDR3. Trimming at V came to 1 base and at J to 8 bases, leaving 5 bases not matched to a gene. Germline CDR1 is KGHSH and CDR2 is LQKENI.

V gene TRBV5-5 combines with J gene TRBJ2-7, with D possibly TRBD2 on 5 matching bases. The CDR3 runs to 14 residues. Germline V gene sequence: CDR1 SGHKS, CDR2 YYEKEE (reference sequence). The ends were cut back, 5 bases at V and 3 bases at J, with 15 bases in the middle. For the CDR3, the DNA is TGTGCCAGCAGTATTGGACTGGGAGACTACGAGCAGTACGTC. Protein product: CASSIGLGDYEQYV.